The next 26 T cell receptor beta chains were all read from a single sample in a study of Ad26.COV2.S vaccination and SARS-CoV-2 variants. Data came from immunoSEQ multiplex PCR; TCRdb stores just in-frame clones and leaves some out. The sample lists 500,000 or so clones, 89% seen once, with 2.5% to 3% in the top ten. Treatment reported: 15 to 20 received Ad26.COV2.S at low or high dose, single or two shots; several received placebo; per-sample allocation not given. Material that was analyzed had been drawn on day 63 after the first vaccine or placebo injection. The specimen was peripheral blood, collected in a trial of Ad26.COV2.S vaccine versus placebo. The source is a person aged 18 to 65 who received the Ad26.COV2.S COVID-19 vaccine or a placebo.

For the CDR3, the DNA is TGTGCCAGCAGTGGATACGGGGGAATCCAAAACAATGAGCAGTTCTTC. As protein: CASSGYGGIQNNEQFF. The chain recombines TRBV6-1 with TRBJ2-1; TRBD2 might be the D (6 bases). CDR3 length: 16 amino acids. In germline, CDR1 is MNHNS, CDR2 SASEGT. V lost 4 bases and J lost 5, with 18 bases in between.

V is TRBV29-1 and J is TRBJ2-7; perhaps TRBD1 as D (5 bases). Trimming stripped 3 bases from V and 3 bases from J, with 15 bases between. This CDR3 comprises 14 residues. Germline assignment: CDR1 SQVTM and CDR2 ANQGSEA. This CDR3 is CSVEDTTPDYEQYV. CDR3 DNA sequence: TGCAGCGTTGAGGACACCACACCCGACTACGAGCAGTACGTC.

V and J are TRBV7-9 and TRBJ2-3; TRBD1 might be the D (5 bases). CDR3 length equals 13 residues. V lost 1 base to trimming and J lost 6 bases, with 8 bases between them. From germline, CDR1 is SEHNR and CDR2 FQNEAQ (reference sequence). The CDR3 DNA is TGTGCCAGCAGCTTAGGGGGCCATGATACGCAGTATTTT. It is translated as CASSLGGHDTQYF.

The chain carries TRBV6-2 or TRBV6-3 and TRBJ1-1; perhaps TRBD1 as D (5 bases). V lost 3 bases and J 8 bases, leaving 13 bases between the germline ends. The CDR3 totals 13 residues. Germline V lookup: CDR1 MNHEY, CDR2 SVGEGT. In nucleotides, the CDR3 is TGTGCCAGCAGTTATTGGGGACCGGGCGAAGCTTTCTTT. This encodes CASSYWGPGEAFF.

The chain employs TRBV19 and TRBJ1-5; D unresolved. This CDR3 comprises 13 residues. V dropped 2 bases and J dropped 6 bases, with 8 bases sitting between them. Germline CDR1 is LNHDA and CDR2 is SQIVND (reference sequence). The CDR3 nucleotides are TGTGCCAGTAGTATATTACCGGGTCAGCCCCAGCATTTT. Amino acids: CASSILPGQPQHF.

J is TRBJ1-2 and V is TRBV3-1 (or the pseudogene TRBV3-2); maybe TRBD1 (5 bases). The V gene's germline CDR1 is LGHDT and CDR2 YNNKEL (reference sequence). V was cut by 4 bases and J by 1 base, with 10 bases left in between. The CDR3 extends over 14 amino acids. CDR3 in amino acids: CASSPRGGNYGYTF. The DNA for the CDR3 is TGTGCCAGCAGCCCGCGGGGGGGTAACTATGGCTACACCTTC.

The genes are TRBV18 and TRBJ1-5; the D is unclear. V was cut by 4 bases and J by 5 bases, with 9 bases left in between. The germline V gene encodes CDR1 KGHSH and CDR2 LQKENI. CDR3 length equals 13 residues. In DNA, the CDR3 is TGTGCCAGCTCACTGGATGGGGATCAGCCCCAGCATTTT. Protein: CASSLDGDQPQHF.

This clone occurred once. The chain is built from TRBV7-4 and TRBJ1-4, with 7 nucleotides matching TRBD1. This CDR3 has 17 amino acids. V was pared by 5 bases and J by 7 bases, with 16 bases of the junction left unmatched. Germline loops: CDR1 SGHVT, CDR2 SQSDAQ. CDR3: CASSPRGQTGRGEKLFF. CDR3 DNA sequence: TGTGCCAGCAGCCCAAGAGGACAGACAGGGCGGGGTGAAAAACTGTTTTTT.

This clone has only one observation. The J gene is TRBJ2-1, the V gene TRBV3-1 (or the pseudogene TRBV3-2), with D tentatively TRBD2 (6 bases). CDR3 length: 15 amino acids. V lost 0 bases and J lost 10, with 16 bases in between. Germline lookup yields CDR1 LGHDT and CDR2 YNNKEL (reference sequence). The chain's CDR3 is CASSQDLDAGMEQFF. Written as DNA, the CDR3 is TGTGCCAGCAGCCAAGATTTAGACGCGGGAATGGAGCAGTTCTTC.

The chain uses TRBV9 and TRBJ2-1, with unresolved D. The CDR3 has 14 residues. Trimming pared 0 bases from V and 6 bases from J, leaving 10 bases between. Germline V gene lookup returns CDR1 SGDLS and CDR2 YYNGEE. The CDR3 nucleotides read TGTGCCAGCAGCGTAGCGCCCAAAGGCAATGAGCAGTTCTTC. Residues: CASSVAPKGNEQFF.

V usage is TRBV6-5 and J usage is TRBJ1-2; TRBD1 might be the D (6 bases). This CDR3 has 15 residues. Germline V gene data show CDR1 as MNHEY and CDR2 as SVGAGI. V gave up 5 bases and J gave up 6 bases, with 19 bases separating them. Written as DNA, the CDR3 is TGTGCCAGCAGTCCCCGACAGGAACCTTGGCATGGCTACACCTTC. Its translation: CASSPRQEPWHGYTF.

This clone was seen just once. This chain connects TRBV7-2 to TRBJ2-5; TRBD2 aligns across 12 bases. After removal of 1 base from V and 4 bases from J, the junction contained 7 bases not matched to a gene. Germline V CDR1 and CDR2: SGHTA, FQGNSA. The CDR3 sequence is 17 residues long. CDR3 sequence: CASSLEVASGRVETQYF. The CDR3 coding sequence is TGTGCCAGCAGCTTAGAAGTTGCTAGCGGGAGGGTAGAGACCCAGTACTTC.

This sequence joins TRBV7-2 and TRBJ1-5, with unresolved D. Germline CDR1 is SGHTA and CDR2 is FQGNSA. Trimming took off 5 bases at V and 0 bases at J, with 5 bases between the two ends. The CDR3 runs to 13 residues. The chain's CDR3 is CASSRYSNQPQHF. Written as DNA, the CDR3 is TGTGCCAGCAGCCGTTATAGCAATCAGCCCCAGCATTTT. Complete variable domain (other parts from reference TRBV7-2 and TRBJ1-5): GAGVSQSPSNKVTEKGKDVELRCDPISGHTALYWYRQSLGQGLEFLIYFQGNSAPDKSGLPSDRFSAERTGGSVSTLTIQRTQQEDSAVYLCASSRYSNQPQHFGDGTRLSIL.

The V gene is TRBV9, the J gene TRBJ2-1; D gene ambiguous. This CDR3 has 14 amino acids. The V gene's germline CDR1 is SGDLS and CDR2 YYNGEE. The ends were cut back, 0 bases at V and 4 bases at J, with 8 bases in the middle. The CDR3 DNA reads TGTGCCAGCAGCGTAGCGCAGTCTTACAATGAGCAGTTCTTC. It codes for CASSVAQSYNEQFF.

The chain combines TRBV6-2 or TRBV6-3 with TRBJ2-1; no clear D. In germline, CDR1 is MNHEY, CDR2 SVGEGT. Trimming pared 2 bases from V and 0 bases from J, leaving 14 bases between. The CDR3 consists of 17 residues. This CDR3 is CASSYRPHRISYNEQFF. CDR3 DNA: TGTGCCAGCAGTTACCGTCCGCATCGAATCTCCTACAATGAGCAGTTCTTC.

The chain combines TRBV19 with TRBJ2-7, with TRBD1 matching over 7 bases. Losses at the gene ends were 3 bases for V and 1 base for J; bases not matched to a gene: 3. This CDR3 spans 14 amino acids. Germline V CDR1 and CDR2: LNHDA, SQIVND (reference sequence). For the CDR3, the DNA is TGTGCCAGTAGTATCCAGGGACAGTCCTACGAGCAGTACTTC. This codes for CASSIQGQSYEQYF.

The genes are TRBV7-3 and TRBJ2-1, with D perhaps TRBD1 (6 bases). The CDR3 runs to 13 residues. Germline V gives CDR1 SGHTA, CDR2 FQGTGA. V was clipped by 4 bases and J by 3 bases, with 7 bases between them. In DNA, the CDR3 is TGTGCCAGCAGCTCGGACAGCTACAATGAGCAGTTCTTC. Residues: CASSSDSYNEQFF.

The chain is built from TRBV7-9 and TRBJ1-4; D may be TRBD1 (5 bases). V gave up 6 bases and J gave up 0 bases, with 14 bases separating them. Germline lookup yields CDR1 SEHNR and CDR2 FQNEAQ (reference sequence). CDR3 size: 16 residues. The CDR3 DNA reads TGTGCCAGCAGTCCGATGTGGGGCCCAACTAATGAAAAACTGTTTTTT. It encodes CASSPMWGPTNEKLFF.

This chain's CDR3 is CASSRREGTTDTQYF. CDR3 bases: TGTGCCAGCAGCCGAAGGGAGGGAACGACAGATACGCAGTATTTT. This chain joins TRBV6-5 and TRBJ2-3; 7 bases map to TRBD2. With V trimmed by 6 bases and J by 3 bases, 9 bases remained unmatched. Germline lookup yields CDR1 MNHEY and CDR2 SVGAGI. The CDR3 is 15 residues long.

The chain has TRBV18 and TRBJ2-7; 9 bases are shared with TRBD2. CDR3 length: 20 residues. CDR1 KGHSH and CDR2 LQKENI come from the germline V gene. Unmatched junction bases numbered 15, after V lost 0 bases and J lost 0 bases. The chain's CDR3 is CASSPPRGAGTSFLSYEQYV. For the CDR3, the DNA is TGTGCCAGCTCACCACCGAGGGGGGCCGGGACTAGCTTCCTCTCCTACGAGCAGTACGTC.

DNA of the CDR3: TGTGCCAGCAAACAGGAATTCTATGGCTACACCTTC. Amino acids: CASKQEFYGYTF. This sequence joins TRBV28 and TRBJ1-2; D possibly corresponds to TRBD1 (5 bases). This CDR3 has 12 amino acids. Per germline, CDR1 MDHEN and CDR2 SYDVKM. The ends were cut back, 7 bases at V and 4 bases at J, with 10 bases in the middle.

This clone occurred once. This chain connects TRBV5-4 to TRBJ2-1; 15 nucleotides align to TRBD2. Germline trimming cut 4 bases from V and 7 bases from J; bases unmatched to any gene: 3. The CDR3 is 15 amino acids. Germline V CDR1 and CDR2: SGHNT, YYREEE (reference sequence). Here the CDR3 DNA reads TGTGCCAGCAGCCCTGGACTAGCGGGAGGGAATGAGCAGTTCTTC. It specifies CASSPGLAGGNEQFF.

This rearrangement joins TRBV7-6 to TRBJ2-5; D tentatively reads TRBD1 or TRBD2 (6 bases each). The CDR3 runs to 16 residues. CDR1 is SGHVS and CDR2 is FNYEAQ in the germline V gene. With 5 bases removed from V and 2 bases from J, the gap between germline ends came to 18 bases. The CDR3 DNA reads TGTGCCAGCAGCGCAAACCAGGGGACTGGTCAAGAGACCCAGTACTTC. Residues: CASSANQGTGQETQYF.

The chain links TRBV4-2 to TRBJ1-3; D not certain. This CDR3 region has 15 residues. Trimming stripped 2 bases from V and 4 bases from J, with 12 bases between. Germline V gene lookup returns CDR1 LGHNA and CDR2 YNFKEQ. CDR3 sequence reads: CASSQSVGAGNTIYF. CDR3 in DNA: TGTGCCAGCAGCCAATCGGTGGGCGCGGGAAACACCATATATTTT.

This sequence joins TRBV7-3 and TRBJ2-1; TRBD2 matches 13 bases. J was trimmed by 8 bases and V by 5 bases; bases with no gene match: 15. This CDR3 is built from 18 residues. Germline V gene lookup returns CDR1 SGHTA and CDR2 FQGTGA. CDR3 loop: CASSLRPPGLAGVYEQFF. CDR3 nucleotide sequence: TGTGCCAGCAGCCTCCGACCGCCCGGACTAGCGGGAGTTTATGAGCAGTTCTTC. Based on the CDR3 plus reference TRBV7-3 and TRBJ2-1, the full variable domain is GAGVSQTPSNKVTEKGKYVELRCDPISGHTALYWYRQSLGQGPEFLIYFQGTGAADDSGLPNDRFFAVRPEGSVSTLKIQRTERGDSAVYLCASSLRPPGLAGVYEQFFGPGTRLTVL.

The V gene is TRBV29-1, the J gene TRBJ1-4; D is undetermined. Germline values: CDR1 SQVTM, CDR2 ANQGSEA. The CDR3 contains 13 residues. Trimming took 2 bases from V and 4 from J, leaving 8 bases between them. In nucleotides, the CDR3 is TGCAGCGTTGAATATAGGAGTAATGAAAAACTGTTTTTT. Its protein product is CSVEYRSNEKLFF.